This is a list of T cell receptor beta chains from one sample in a study of cytomegalovirus exposure and HLA in healthy donors. This table comes from immunoSEQ multiplex PCR, and its TCRdb copy is limited to in-frame clones, with some not included. The table lists tens of thousands of clones, approximately 85% of them singletons, with approximately 6.7% in the top ten. Input material: PBMCs. The origin of the receptors is a woman in her twenties or thirties in good health and CMV-seronegative. Each CDR3 is given with its conserved first and last residue. D genes are given only for firm matches. Where a row states a size, it is once, few, many or the class of an expanded clone; other rows omit it.

clone size: many; V gene: TRBV5-4; D gene: TRBD2; J gene: TRBJ2-7; CDR3 protein: CASSHRDYLYEQYF; CDR3 DNA: TGTGCCAGCAGCCACCGGGACTACCTCTACGAGCAGTACTTC
clone size: -; V gene: TRBV7-2; D gene: TRBD2; J gene: TRBJ2-3; CDR3 protein: CASSQRLAMFGDTQYF; CDR3 DNA: TGTGCCAGCAGCCAGAGACTAGCGATGTTCGGGGATACGCAGTATTTT
clone size: -; V gene: TRBV27; D gene: TRBD2; J gene: TRBJ2-1; CDR3 protein: CASSPGLAKTYNEQFF; CDR3 DNA: TGTGCCAGCAGTCCTGGACTAGCGAAGACCTACAATGAGCAGTTCTTC
clone size: -; V gene: TRBV11-2; D gene: -; J gene: TRBJ2-5; CDR3 protein: CASSLIWGDGAQYF; CDR3 DNA: TGTGCCAGCAGCCTTATCTGGGGGGACGGGGCCCAGTACTTC
clone size: -; V gene: TRBV11-2; D gene: TRBD1; J gene: TRBJ1-2; CDR3 protein: CASSQTGGSYGYTF; CDR3 DNA: TGTGCCAGCAGCCAAACAGGGGGCTCCTATGGCTACACCTTC
clone size: -; V gene: TRBV2; D gene: -; J gene: TRBJ2-7; CDR3 protein: CASSGGSPRMYF; CDR3 DNA: TGTGCCAGCAGCGGGGGATCCCCTAGGATGTACTTC
clone size: -; V gene: TRBV6-5; D gene: -; J gene: TRBJ1-2; CDR3 protein: CASSYGVGISVTF; CDR3 DNA: TGTGCCAGCAGTTACGGGGTCGGGATATCGGTCACCTTC
clone size: -; V gene: TRBV7-2; D gene: TRBD1; J gene: TRBJ1-3; CDR3 protein: CASSSRTGTGGVTIYF; CDR3 DNA: TGTGCCAGCAGCTCCAGGACCGGGACAGGGGGAGTCACCATATATTTT
clone size: -; V gene: TRBV28; D gene: TRBD2; J gene: TRBJ2-7; CDR3 protein: CASSSAGDLSYEQYF; CDR3 DNA: TGTGCCAGCAGTTCGGCGGGAGACCTCTCCTACGAGCAGTACTTC
clone size: once; V gene: TRBV4-1; D gene: TRBD1; J gene: TRBJ2-7; CDR3 protein: CASSQGQTGLSYEQYF; CDR3 DNA: TGCGCCAGCAGCCAAGGTCAGACAGGGCTCTCCTACGAGCAGTACTTC
clone size: once; V gene: TRBV27; D gene: -; J gene: TRBJ1-2; CDR3 protein: CASRRVDRNYGYTF; CDR3 DNA: TGTGCCAGCAGGCGCGTCGACAGAAACTATGGCTACACCTTC
clone size: -; V gene: TRBV29-1; D gene: TRBD1; J gene: TRBJ1-4; CDR3 protein: CSVSTQGIGEKLFF; CDR3 DNA: TGCAGCGTCTCAACACAGGGGATTGGAGAAAAACTGTTTTTT
clone size: -; V gene: TRBV7-6; D gene: TRBD2; J gene: TRBJ2-2; CDR3 protein: CASSLGTSGTGGELFF; CDR3 DNA: TGTGCCAGCAGCCTAGGCACTAGCGGGACCGGCGGGGAGCTGTTTTTT
clone size: -; V gene: TRBV7-9; D gene: -; J gene: TRBJ2-7; CDR3 protein: CASSFFQGSSYEQYF; CDR3 DNA: TGTGCCAGCAGCTTCTTCCAGGGGAGCTCCTACGAGCAGTACTTC
clone size: -; V gene: TRBV15; D gene: -; J gene: TRBJ1-4; CDR3 protein: CATSRGAANNEKLFF; CDR3 DNA: TGTGCCACCAGCAGAGGGGCAGCTAATAATGAAAAACTGTTTTTT
clone size: -; V gene: TRBV10-3; D gene: TRBD1; J gene: TRBJ1-2; CDR3 protein: CATGTEIYGYTF; CDR3 DNA: TGTGCCACCGGGACAGAGATCTATGGCTACACCTTC
clone size: -; V gene: TRBV5-4; D gene: -; J gene: TRBJ2-1; CDR3 protein: CASSWGRDEQFF; CDR3 DNA: TGTGCCAGCAGCTGGGGGCGGGATGAGCAGTTCTTC
clone size: -; V gene: TRBV11-2; D gene: TRBD1; J gene: TRBJ1-2; CDR3 protein: CASSPGTGSNYGYTF; CDR3 DNA: TGTGCCAGCAGCCCAGGGACAGGGTCTAACTATGGCTACACCTTC
clone size: -; V gene: TRBV9; D gene: -; J gene: TRBJ1-2; CDR3 protein: CASSVAGASANYGYTF; CDR3 DNA: TGTGCCAGCAGCGTAGCTGGGGCCTCAGCTAACTATGGCTACACCTTC
clone size: -; V gene: TRBV6-1; D gene: -; J gene: TRBJ2-1; CDR3 protein: CASSLKNANEQFF; CDR3 DNA: TGTGCCAGCAGCCTGAAGAATGCGAATGAGCAGTTCTTC
clone size: -; V gene: TRBV5-5; D gene: TRBD1; J gene: TRBJ2-7; CDR3 protein: CASSSDRDNEQYF; CDR3 DNA: TGTGCCAGCAGCTCGGACAGGGACAACGAGCAGTACTTC
clone size: -; V gene: TRBV15; D gene: -; J gene: TRBJ1-2; CDR3 protein: CATSLTGNGYTF; CDR3 DNA: TGTGCCACCAGCCTGACGGGTAATGGCTACACCTTC
clone size: -; V gene: TRBV7-9; D gene: TRBD2; J gene: TRBJ2-7; CDR3 protein: CASSSLYSGSPYEQYF; CDR3 DNA: TGTGCCAGCAGCTCCCTTTACAGCGGGAGTCCCTACGAGCAGTACTTC
clone size: -; V gene: TRBV4-3; D gene: -; J gene: TRBJ1-5; CDR3 protein: CASSQDGAQPQHF; CDR3 DNA: TGCGCCAGCAGCCAAGATGGGGCTCAGCCCCAGCATTTT
clone size: -; V gene: TRBV4-1; D gene: TRBD2; J gene: TRBJ2-1; CDR3 protein: CASSQDGFLGLAISYNEQFF; CDR3 DNA: TGCGCCAGCAGCCAAGATGGGTTTCTGGGACTAGCGATCTCCTACAATGAGCAGTTCTTC
clone size: -; V gene: TRBV28; D gene: TRBD1; J gene: TRBJ2-7; CDR3 protein: CASGRTGVDEQYF; CDR3 DNA: TGTGCCAGCGGGCGGACAGGGGTGGACGAGCAGTACTTC
clone size: -; V gene: TRBV29-1; D gene: TRBD1; J gene: TRBJ2-2; CDR3 protein: CSERTGDTGELFF; CDR3 DNA: TGCAGCGAACGGACAGGGGACACCGGGGAGCTGTTTTTT
clone size: -; V gene: TRBV11-1; D gene: TRBD1; J gene: TRBJ2-2; CDR3 protein: CASTRLPGQGKAGELFF; CDR3 DNA: TGTGCCAGCACCCGTTTACCGGGACAGGGGAAAGCCGGGGAGCTGTTTTTT
clone size: -; V gene: TRBV19; D gene: -; J gene: TRBJ2-7; CDR3 protein: CASSIGHEQYF; CDR3 DNA: TGTGCCAGTAGTATTGGCCACGAGCAGTACTTC
clone size: -; V gene: TRBV2; D gene: TRBD1; J gene: TRBJ1-4; CDR3 protein: CASSESPNRGLGEKLFF; CDR3 DNA: TGTGCCAGCAGTGAATCCCCCAACAGGGGGCTGGGTGAAAAACTGTTTTTT
clone size: -; V gene: TRBV7-2; D gene: -; J gene: TRBJ1-1; CDR3 protein: CASSARLMNTEAFF; CDR3 DNA: TGTGCCAGCAGCGCCAGACTGATGAACACTGAAGCTTTCTTT
clone size: -; V gene: TRBV9; D gene: -; J gene: TRBJ2-6; CDR3 protein: CASSVDVRGSFKPGANVLTF; CDR3 DNA: TGTGCCAGCAGCGTAGATGTCAGAGGGTCTTTTAAGCCTGGGGCCAACGTCCTGACTTTC
clone size: -; V gene: TRBV18; D gene: -; J gene: TRBJ1-5; CDR3 protein: CASSPGSNQPQHF; CDR3 DNA: TGTGCCAGCTCACCCGGGAGCAATCAGCCCCAGCATTTT
clone size: -; V gene: TRBV28; D gene: -; J gene: TRBJ2-5; CDR3 protein: CASSSPETQYF; CDR3 DNA: TGTGCCAGCAGTTCCCCGGAGACCCAGTACTTC
clone size: -; V gene: TRBV7-9; D gene: -; J gene: TRBJ2-5; CDR3 protein: CASSLLQGETQYF; CDR3 DNA: TGTGCCAGCAGCTTACTACAGGGTGAGACCCAGTACTTC
clone size: -; V gene: TRBV19; D gene: -; J gene: TRBJ2-3; CDR3 protein: CASRTSAASTDTQYF; CDR3 DNA: TGTGCCAGTCGCACCAGCGCAGCTAGCACAGATACGCAGTATTTT
clone size: once; V gene: TRBV6-6; D gene: TRBD1; J gene: TRBJ2-7; CDR3 protein: CASSSGQGFSYEQYF; CDR3 DNA: TGTGCCAGCAGTTCGGGACAGGGATTCTCCTACGAGCAGTACTTC
clone size: -; V gene: TRBV29-1; D gene: TRBD1; J gene: TRBJ2-1; CDR3 protein: CSVGPYRGTGIYNEQFF; CDR3 DNA: TGCAGCGTTGGACCCTACCGTGGGACAGGGATCTACAATGAGCAGTTCTTC
clone size: once; V gene: TRBV28; D gene: -; J gene: TRBJ1-3; CDR3 protein: CASSYGSSGNTIYF; CDR3 DNA: TGTGCCAGCAGTTATGGGAGCTCTGGAAACACCATATATTTT
clone size: -; V gene: TRBV19; D gene: -; J gene: TRBJ1-1; CDR3 protein: CASSTLTGTFGAFF; CDR3 DNA: -
clone size: few; V gene: TRBV27; D gene: -; J gene: TRBJ1-4; CDR3 protein: CASGGAGTNNEKLFF; CDR3 DNA: TGTGCCAGCGGTGGGGCAGGAACAAATAATGAAAAACTGTTTTTT
clone size: once; V gene: TRBV5-1; D gene: -; J gene: TRBJ2-7; CDR3 protein: CASSFKSPTGTQANEQYF; CDR3 DNA: TGCGCCAGCAGCTTCAAATCCCCTACCGGGACTCAGGCTAACGAGCAGTACTTC
clone size: -; V gene: TRBV29-1; D gene: -; J gene: TRBJ2-7; CDR3 protein: CSVDLAPGEQYF; CDR3 DNA: TGCAGCGTTGACCTAGCTCCGGGGGAGCAGTACTTC
clone size: -; V gene: TRBV18; D gene: TRBD1; J gene: TRBJ1-2; CDR3 protein: CASSLGQGRGYGYTF; CDR3 DNA: TGTGCCAGCTCACTGGGACAGGGCCGGGGCTATGGCTACACCTTC
clone size: -; V gene: TRBV7-9; D gene: -; J gene: TRBJ1-4; CDR3 protein: CASSLEGARLEKLFF; CDR3 DNA: TGTGCCAGCAGCTTAGAAGGGGCAAGGCTTGAAAAACTGTTTTTT
clone size: -; V gene: TRBV10-2; D gene: TRBD2; J gene: TRBJ2-5; CDR3 protein: CASSGLAGEETQYF; CDR3 DNA: TGCGCCAGCAGTGGACTAGCGGGAGAAGAGACCCAGTACTTC
clone size: -; V gene: TRBV27; D gene: TRBD2; J gene: TRBJ2-7; CDR3 protein: CASSLAGVGNEQYF; CDR3 DNA: TGTGCCAGCAGTTTAGCGGGAGTAGGCAACGAGCAGTACTTC
clone size: -; V gene: TRBV28; D gene: -; J gene: TRBJ1-4; CDR3 protein: CASSLPATNEKLFF; CDR3 DNA: TGTGCCAGCAGTTTGCCAGCAACTAATGAAAAACTGTTTTTT
clone size: few; V gene: TRBV9; D gene: TRBD1; J gene: TRBJ2-7; CDR3 protein: CASSVTGSSYEQYF; CDR3 DNA: TGTGCCAGCAGCGTGACAGGGTCTTCCTACGAGCAGTACTTC
clone size: -; V gene: TRBV28; D gene: TRBD2; J gene: TRBJ2-5; CDR3 protein: CASRGYGAGVRETQYF; CDR3 DNA: TGTGCCAGCAGGGGATACGGTGCGGGAGTCCGGGAGACCCAGTACTTC
clone size: -; V gene: TRBV30; D gene: TRBD2; J gene: TRBJ2-5; CDR3 protein: CAWDGEGETQYF; CDR3 DNA: TGTGCCTGGGATGGGGAGGGGGAGACCCAGTACTTC
clone size: -; V gene: TRBV6-5; D gene: -; J gene: TRBJ2-3; CDR3 protein: CASSPGADTQYF; CDR3 DNA: TGTGCCAGCAGCCCAGGGGCAGATACGCAGTATTTT
clone size: -; V gene: TRBV6-1; D gene: -; J gene: TRBJ2-5; CDR3 protein: CASTLGRTQETQYF; CDR3 DNA: TGTGCCAGCACCCTCGGTCGCACCCAAGAGACCCAGTACTTC
clone size: -; V gene: TRBV9; D gene: -; J gene: TRBJ1-4; CDR3 protein: CASSVGPPSGEKLFF; CDR3 DNA: TGTGCCAGCAGCGTCGGACCACCTTCGGGAGAAAAACTGTTTTTT
clone size: -; V gene: TRBV10-2; D gene: -; J gene: TRBJ2-7; CDR3 protein: CASRSVDLSVYF; CDR3 DNA: TGCGCCAGCAGATCCGTAGATCTATCGGTGTACTTC
clone size: -; V gene: TRBV13; D gene: TRBD1; J gene: TRBJ2-5; CDR3 protein: CASSTRQGPLRETQYF; CDR3 DNA: TGTGCCAGCAGTACCAGACAGGGCCCTCTTAGGGAGACCCAGTACTTC
clone size: -; V gene: TRBV7-9; D gene: TRBD2; J gene: TRBJ2-7; CDR3 protein: CASSPRRLAGGKREQYF; CDR3 DNA: TGTGCCAGCAGCCCCCGTAGGCTAGCGGGAGGAAAGCGCGAGCAGTACTTC
clone size: -; V gene: TRBV29-1; D gene: TRBD1; J gene: TRBJ2-2; CDR3 protein: CSVEAPGQMHGELFF; CDR3 DNA: TGCAGCGTTGAAGCCCCGGGACAGATGCACGGGGAGCTGTTTTTT
clone size: -; V gene: TRBV27; D gene: TRBD1; J gene: TRBJ1-2; CDR3 protein: CASSKRTGVQSNYGYTF; CDR3 DNA: TGTGCCAGCAGCAAGAGGACAGGCGTACAATCTAACTATGGCTACACCTTC
clone size: few; V gene: TRBV4-1; D gene: TRBD2; J gene: TRBJ2-1; CDR3 protein: CASSHLGAGGSDNEQFF; CDR3 DNA: TGCGCCAGCAGCCACCTAGGGGCGGGGGGAAGCGACAATGAGCAGTTCTTC